The 26 T cell receptor beta chains below were found in one sample sequenced in a study of metastatic and nonmetastatic thyroid tumors. Prior to thyroid surgery, none of the patients had received any treatment. TCRdb recomputed clones from the PCR reads via MiXCR. This table holds around 14,000 clones, roughly 25% found once. The sequenced material came from tumor tissue. These receptors all stem from a female donor with papillary thyroid cancer or a benign thyroid nodule (not recorded which). Some clones in this sample may be carry-over from other donors' samples.

This chain joins TRBV30 and TRBJ1-2; D not resolved. Germline V gene sequence: CDR1 GTSNPN, CDR2 SVGIG (reference sequence). The CDR3 runs 13 residues. Trimming removed 0 bases from V and 4 bases from J, with 9 bases in between. CDR3 protein: CAWSVGPAYGYTF. CDR3 coding DNA: TGTGCCTGGAGTGTAGGACCAGCCTATGGCTACACCTTC.

This clone was observed a few times. A read error may explain this, as a much larger clone is one base away. The gene calls are TRBV27 and TRBJ1-5; no clear D gene. The V gene's germline CDR1 is MNHEY and CDR2 SMNVEV (reference sequence). The CDR3 runs 19 residues. V lost 3 bases and J lost 0, with 21 bases in between. The CDR3 here is CASSFFRSGRDDSNQPQHF. Here the CDR3 DNA reads TGTGCCAGCAGTTTTTTCCGTAGCGGCAGAGACGATAGCAATCAGCCCCAGCATTTT.

The V gene is TRBV7-3, the J gene TRBJ2-1, with TRBD2 matching over 8 bases. There are 18 residues in the CDR3. With 1 base clipped from V and 5 bases from J, the junction kept 13 bases outside the gene matches. The V gene's germline CDR1 is SGHTA and CDR2 FQGTGA. The CDR3 is CASSLRSRGTSGNNEQFF. The CDR3, as DNA: TGTGCCAGCAGCTTAAGGTCAAGGGGTACTAGCGGCAACAATGAGCAGTTCTTC.

This clone occurred many times. This sequence joins TRBV11-2 and TRBJ2-6; D gene ambiguous. Trimming removed 6 bases at V and 1 base at J, with 4 bases between. The CDR3 is made up of 13 amino acids. Germline loops: CDR1 SGHAT, CDR2 FQNNGV. For the CDR3, the DNA is TGTGCCAGCAGGCCTTCTGGGGCCAACGTCCTGACTTTC. Translation gives CASRPSGANVLTF.

This clone has only one observation. The chain links TRBV30 to TRBJ1-2, with TRBD1 matching 7 bases. Germline lookup yields CDR1 GTSNPN and CDR2 SVGIG (reference sequence). The ends lost 0 bases at V and 5 bases at J; junction bases unmatched: 12. This CDR3 comprises 16 residues. The CDR3 nucleotides read TGTGCCTGGAGTGTACATCAGGGGGTTAGGCTATATGGCTACACCTTC. This gives the protein CAWSVHQGVRLYGYTF.

The rearrangement uses TRBV7-6 and TRBJ2-7; 7 bases are a match to TRBD2. The CDR3 runs 15 residues. Per germline, CDR1 SGHVS and CDR2 FNYEAQ. V lost 5 bases to trimming and J lost 6 bases; unmatched junction nucleotides: 13. CDR3 coding DNA: TGTGCCAGCAGCCCCACCGGGGGAGGGCCCGGCGAGCAGTACTTC. Protein sequence: CASSPTGGGPGEQYF.

By its share, this clone is medium-sized. The V and J genes are TRBV20-1 and TRBJ1-2; 8 bases agree with TRBD1. CDR1 and CDR2 from the germline V gene are DFQATT and SNEGSKA (reference sequence). V lost 2 bases, J lost 11 bases, and 13 bases stayed unmatched. This CDR3 has 14 residues. The CDR3 DNA reads as TGCAGTGCTAGACCGGACAGGGAGTTGCTGAGTTACACCTTC. It specifies CSARPDRELLSYTF.

By its share, this clone is medium-sized (0.01 to 0.1%). The chain uses TRBV20-1 and TRBJ2-1; D is perhaps TRBD1 (7 bases). This CDR3 comprises 14 residues. V was shortened by 6 bases and J by 7 bases, with 19 bases between the two germline ends. Germline V gene data show CDR1 as DFQATT and CDR2 as SNEGSKA (reference sequence). DNA for the CDR3: TGCAGTGCCGCCCCGACAGGGACTTTGAATGAGCAGTTCTTC. Encoded protein: CSAAPTGTLNEQFF.

This clone is labeled medium-sized. The CDR3 is CASSRWDSSNQPQHF. The CDR3 DNA reads as TGCGCCAGCAGCCGATGGGACAGTAGCAATCAGCCCCAGCATTTT. The V gene is TRBV4-1, the J gene TRBJ1-5; 7 bases are shared with TRBD1. CDR3 length: 15 amino acids. The V and J ends lost 4 bases and 0 bases, in that order; junction bases with no gene match: 3. The germline gives CDR1 MGHRA, CDR2 YSYEKL.

This clone is labeled medium-sized. CDR3 protein: CSALLEEQYF. The CDR3 DNA follows: TGCAGTGCCCTTCTGGAGGAGCAGTACTTC. V usage is TRBV20-1 and J usage is TRBJ2-7; D is unclear. V lost 6 bases, J lost 7 bases, and 10 bases lay in between. Per the germline V gene, CDR1 is DFQATT and CDR2 is SNEGSKA (reference sequence). The length of the CDR3 is 10 residues.

This clone was found once. The chain links TRBV6-1 to TRBJ1-1; perhaps TRBD1 as D (5 bases). V was trimmed by 7 bases and J by 4 bases, leaving 16 bases between them. The CDR3 sequence is 14 residues long. From germline, CDR1 is MNHNS and CDR2 SASEGT. The CDR3 is CASNQGTMVTEAFF. The CDR3 DNA reads as TGTGCCAGCAATCAGGGTACGATGGTCACTGAAGCTTTCTTT.

This clone was recorded a few times. This may be a read error: a much more frequent sequence differs by one nucleotide. V usage is TRBV9 and J usage is TRBJ2-3; 7 bases line up with TRBD2. Germline V lookup: CDR1 SGDLS, CDR2 YYNGEE. V lost 0 bases and J lost 5; bases outside the gene matches: 3. The CDR3 runs to 14 residues. The DNA of the CDR3 is TGTGCCAGCAGCGTAGTCCCTAGCGGAGATACGCAGTATTTT. It encodes CASSVVPSGDTQYF.

This clone ranks as medium-sized. This rearrangement joins TRBV11-1 to TRBJ2-7; TRBD1 aligns across 7 bases. J lost 1 base, V lost 4 bases, and 1 base had no gene match. The CDR3 consists of 13 residues. Per the germline V gene, CDR1 is SGHAT and CDR2 is FQDESV (reference sequence). The CDR3 DNA reads TGTGCCAGCAGCTCGGACAGGTCCTACGAGCAGTACTTC. Its translation is CASSSDRSYEQYF.

This clone was counted only a few times. A much more abundant neighbour one base away suggests this may be a read error. This sample includes further DNA sequences coding for the same CDR3. The gene calls are TRBV10-3 and TRBJ2-3, with D maybe TRBD2 (6 bases). Germline assignment: CDR1 ENHRY and CDR2 SYGVKD. This CDR3 comprises 16 residues. In nucleotides, the CDR3 is TGTGCCATCAGTGAGTCGACTCCTACTAGCAGGGATACCCAGTATTTT. Translation: CAISESTPTSRDTQYF.

This chain joins TRBV19 and TRBJ2-1; tentatively, D is TRBD2 (5 bases). Germline V CDR1 and CDR2: LNHDA, SQIVND (reference sequence). Trimming cost V 1 base and J 13 bases, with 20 bases left between them. The CDR3 is made up of 15 amino acids. The CDR3 loop reads CASSIGTRTYNGQFF. CDR3 sequence (DNA): TGTGCCAGTAGTATAGGGACGAGGACTTACAATGGCCAGTTCTTC.

This clone was seen more than once but under ten times. The chain links TRBV19 to TRBJ2-7; D ambiguous. The CDR3 is 14 residues long. CDR1 is LNHDA and CDR2 is SQIVND in the germline V gene (reference sequence). V lost 3 bases to trimming and J lost 2 bases, with 11 bases between them. Written as DNA, the CDR3 is TGTGCCAGTAGTATTGTGGTGAGCGCCTACGAGCAGTACTTC. The encoded protein is CASSIVVSAYEQYF.

This clone is medium-sized by share. The chain uses TRBV28 and TRBJ1-6; 8 nucleotides match TRBD1. This CDR3 comprises 14 residues. V shed 3 bases and J 9 bases; nucleotides not matched to a gene: 4. Germline lookup yields CDR1 MDHEN and CDR2 SYDVKM. CDR3 DNA: TGTGCCAGCAGTTTGGGGACAGGTGGTTCACCCCTCCACTTT. Translated: CASSLGTGGSPLHF.

By its share, this clone is medium-sized. V gene TRBV27 combines with J gene TRBJ1-2, with D uncertain. CDR1 is MNHEY and CDR2 is SMNVEV in the germline V gene (reference sequence). V lost 2 bases to trimming and J lost 3 bases, with 10 bases between them. This CDR3 contains 14 residues. Here the CDR3 reads CASSLKGKDYGYTF. The CDR3 coding sequence is TGTGCCAGCAGTTTAAAGGGCAAGGACTATGGCTACACCTTC.

The chain employs TRBV25-1 and TRBJ2-3; possibly TRBD2 for D (5 bases). The CDR3 is made up of 20 amino acids. Germline lookup yields CDR1 MGHDK and CDR2 SYGVNS. Trimming removed 7 bases at V and 8 bases at J, with 37 bases between. Here the CDR3 reads CASTAFLNTYGGPPTGTQYF. DNA for the CDR3: TGTGCCAGCACCGCGTTCCTCAACACCTACGGAGGCCCTCCGACCGGTACGCAGTATTTT.

This chain links TRBV20-1 with TRBJ2-1; a possible D gene is TRBD2 (6 bases). Germline V CDR1 and CDR2: DFQATT, SNEGSKA (reference sequence). V was clipped by 2 bases and J by 4 bases, with 18 bases between them. The CDR3 is made up of 16 amino acids. CDR3 protein: CSARRPRSGRYNEQFF. CDR3 nucleotide sequence: TGCAGTGCTAGACGCCCCAGGAGTGGGAGGTACAATGAGCAGTTCTTC.

This clone is medium-sized by share. The CDR3 sequence is CASSLATGHEQYF. The DNA of the CDR3 is TGTGCCAGCAGTTTAGCGACAGGGCACGAGCAGTACTTC. The chain is built from TRBV12-3 or TRBV12-4 and TRBJ2-7; 7 bases map to TRBD1. The CDR3 is 13 amino acids. V trimming: 0 bases; J trimming: 5 bases; junction bases outside the gene matches: 1.

This clone is labeled medium-sized (0.01 to 0.1%). This chain joins TRBV12-3 or TRBV12-4 and TRBJ1-6; D gene uncertain. Deletions cut 6 bases from V and 7 bases from J, with 10 bases between. The CDR3 runs 13 residues. As DNA, the CDR3 is TGTGCCAGCAGACCCCGGGGAAATTCACCCCTCCACTTT. Encoded protein: CASRPRGNSPLHF.

This clone turned up a few times. This same CDR3 is encoded by further DNA sequences in the sample. The chain has TRBV9 and TRBJ2-1, with a tentative D call TRBD2 (6 bases). The germline CDR1 and CDR2 sequences are SGDLS and YYNGEE. This CDR3 has 15 amino acids. Trimming cost V 0 bases and J 8 bases, with 15 bases left between them. CDR3 amino acids: CASSVVGRGGDEQFF. The CDR3 DNA follows: TGTGCCAGCAGCGTAGTCGGGCGGGGCGGTGATGAGCAGTTCTTC.

This clone was detected ten times or more. The rearrangement uses TRBV28 and TRBJ1-1; the D is unclear. CDR1 and CDR2 (germline): MDHEN, SYDVKM. Trimming removed 4 bases from V and 0 bases from J, with 15 bases in between. The CDR3 has 16 amino acids. The DNA of the CDR3 is TGTGCCAGCAGTTCCCGCCTGCTCGTGGTGAACACTGAAGCTTTCTTT. Amino acid sequence: CASSSRLLVVNTEAFF.

This clone is termed medium-sized. The chain carries TRBV6-1 and TRBJ2-7, with D possibly TRBD2 on 5 matching bases. V lost 3 bases, J lost 2 bases, and 8 bases lay in between. This CDR3 contains 13 residues. CDR1 is MNHNS and CDR2 is SASEGT in the germline V gene. CDR3 residues: CASSERGPYEQYF. The CDR3, as DNA: TGTGCCAGCAGTGAGCGAGGGCCCTACGAGCAGTACTTC.

This clone was observed at least ten times. This chain uses TRBV24-1 with TRBJ2-3, with 9 bases fitting TRBD2. V was clipped by 0 bases and J by 6 bases; unmatched bases: 9. The germline gives CDR1 KGHDR, CDR2 SFDVKD. This CDR3 region has 17 residues. The CDR3 here is CATSDLLSAGGRDTQYF. CDR3 coding DNA: TGTGCCACCAGTGATTTGCTGAGCGCGGGAGGGAGGGATACGCAGTATTTT.